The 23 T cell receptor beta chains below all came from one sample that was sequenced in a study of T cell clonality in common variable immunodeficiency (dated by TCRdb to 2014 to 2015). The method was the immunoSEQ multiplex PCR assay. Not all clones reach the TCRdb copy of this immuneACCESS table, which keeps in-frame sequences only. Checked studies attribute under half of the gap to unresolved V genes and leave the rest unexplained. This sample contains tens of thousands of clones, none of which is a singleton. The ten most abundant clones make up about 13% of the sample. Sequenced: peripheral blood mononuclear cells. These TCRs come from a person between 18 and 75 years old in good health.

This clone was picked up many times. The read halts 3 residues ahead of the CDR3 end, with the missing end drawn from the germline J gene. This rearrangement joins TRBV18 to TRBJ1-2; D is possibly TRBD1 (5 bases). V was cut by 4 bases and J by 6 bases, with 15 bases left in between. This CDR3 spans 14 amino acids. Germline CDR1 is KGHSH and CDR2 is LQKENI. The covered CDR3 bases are TGTGCCAGCTCACGCGCGGGGGAGGCAGATGGC. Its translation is CASSRAGEADG. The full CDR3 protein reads CASSRAGEADGYTF.

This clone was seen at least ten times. CDR3 region: CASSSAQAGATGELFF. The CDR3 bases that were read are TGTGCCAGCAGCTCGGCCCAAGCGGGGGCCACCGGGGAG. The rearrangement joins TRBV7-3 to TRBJ2-2, with 8 bases fitting TRBD2. The sequenced fragment ends 3 residues before the CDR3 boundary, so the rest is inferred from the germline J gene. The CDR3 runs to 16 residues. Germline loops: CDR1 SGHTA, CDR2 FQGTGA. The V and J ends lost 4 bases and 4 bases, in that order; junction bases with no gene match: 8.

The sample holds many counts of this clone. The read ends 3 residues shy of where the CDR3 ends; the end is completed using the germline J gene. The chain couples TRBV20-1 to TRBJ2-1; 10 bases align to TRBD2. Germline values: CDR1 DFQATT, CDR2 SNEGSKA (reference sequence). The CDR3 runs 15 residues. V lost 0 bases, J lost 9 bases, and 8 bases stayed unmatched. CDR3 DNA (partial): TGCAGTGCTAGAGATCCCGGGACTAGCGCGGTTGAG. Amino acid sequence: CSARDPGTSAVE. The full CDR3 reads CSARDPGTSAVEQFF.

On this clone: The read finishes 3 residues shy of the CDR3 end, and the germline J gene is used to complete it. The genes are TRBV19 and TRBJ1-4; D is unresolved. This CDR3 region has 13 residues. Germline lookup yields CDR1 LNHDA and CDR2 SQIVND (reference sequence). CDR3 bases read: TGTGCCAGTAGATCCAAGCCCCATTCACCA. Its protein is CASRSKPHSP. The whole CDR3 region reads CASRSKPHSPLFF.

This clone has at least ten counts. The DNA read from the CDR3 is TGTGCCTGGACTCAGGGGTCTTCACCC. Amino acids: CAWTQGSSP. The full CDR3 protein is CAWTQGSSPLHF. V usage is TRBV30 and J usage is TRBJ1-6; D is possibly TRBD1 (6 bases). The read falls 3 residues short of the CDR3 end, and the missing part is taken from the germline J gene. Deletions cut 4 bases from V and 9 bases from J, with 10 bases between. The CDR3 sequence is 12 residues long. Germline CDR1 and CDR2: GTSNPN and SVGIG (reference sequence).

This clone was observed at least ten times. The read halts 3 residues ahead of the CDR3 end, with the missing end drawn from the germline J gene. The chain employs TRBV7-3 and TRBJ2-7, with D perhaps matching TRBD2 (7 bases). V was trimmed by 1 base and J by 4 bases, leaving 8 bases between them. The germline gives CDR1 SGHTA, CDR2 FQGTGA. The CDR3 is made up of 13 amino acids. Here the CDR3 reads CASSLKGGYEQYF. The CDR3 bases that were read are TGTGCCAGCAGCTTAAAGGGGGGGTACGAG.

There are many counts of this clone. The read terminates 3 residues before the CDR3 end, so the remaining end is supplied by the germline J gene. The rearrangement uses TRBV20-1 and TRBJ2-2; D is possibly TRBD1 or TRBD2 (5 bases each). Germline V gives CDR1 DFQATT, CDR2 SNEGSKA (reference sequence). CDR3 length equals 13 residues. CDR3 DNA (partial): TGCAGTGCGAGGGGCACAGGACATTCACCG. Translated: CSARGTGHSP. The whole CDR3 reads CSARGTGHSPLFF.

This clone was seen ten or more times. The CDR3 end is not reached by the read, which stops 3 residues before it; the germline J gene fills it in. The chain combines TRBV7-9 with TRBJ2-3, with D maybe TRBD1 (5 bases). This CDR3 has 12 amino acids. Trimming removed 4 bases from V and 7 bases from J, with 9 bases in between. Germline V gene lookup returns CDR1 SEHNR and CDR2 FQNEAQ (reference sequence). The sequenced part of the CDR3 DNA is TGTGCCAGCAGCTACACAGGTCATACG. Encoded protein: CASSYTGHT. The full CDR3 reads CASSYTGHTQYF.

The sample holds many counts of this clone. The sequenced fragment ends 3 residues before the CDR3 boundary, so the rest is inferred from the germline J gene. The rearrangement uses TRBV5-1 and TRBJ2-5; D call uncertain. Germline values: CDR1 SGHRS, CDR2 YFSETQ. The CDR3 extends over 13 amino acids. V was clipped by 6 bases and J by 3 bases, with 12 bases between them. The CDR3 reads CASTTVPEETQYF. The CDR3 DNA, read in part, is TGCGCCAGCACCACGGTACCCGAAGAGACC.

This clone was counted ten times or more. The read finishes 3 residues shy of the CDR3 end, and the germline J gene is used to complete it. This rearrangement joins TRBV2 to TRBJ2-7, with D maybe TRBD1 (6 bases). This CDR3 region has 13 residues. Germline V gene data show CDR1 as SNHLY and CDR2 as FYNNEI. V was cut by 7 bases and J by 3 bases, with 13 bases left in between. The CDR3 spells CASKMDSRYEQYF. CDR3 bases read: TGTGCCAGCAAGATGGACAGCCGCTACGAG.

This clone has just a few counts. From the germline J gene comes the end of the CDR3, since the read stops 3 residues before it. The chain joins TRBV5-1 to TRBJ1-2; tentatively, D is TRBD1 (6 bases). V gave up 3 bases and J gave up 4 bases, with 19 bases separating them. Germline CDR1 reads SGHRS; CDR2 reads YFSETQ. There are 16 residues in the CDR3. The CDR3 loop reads CASSWGPQGTVYGYTF. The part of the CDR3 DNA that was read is TGCGCCAGCAGCTGGGGACCTCAGGGGACGGTCTATGGC. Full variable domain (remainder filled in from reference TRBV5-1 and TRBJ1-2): KAGVTQTPRYLIKTRGQQVTLSCSPISGHRSVSWYQQTPGQGLQFLFEYFSETQRNKGNFPGRFSGRQFSNSRSEMNVSTLELGDSALYLCASSWGPQGTVYGYTFGSGTRLTVV.

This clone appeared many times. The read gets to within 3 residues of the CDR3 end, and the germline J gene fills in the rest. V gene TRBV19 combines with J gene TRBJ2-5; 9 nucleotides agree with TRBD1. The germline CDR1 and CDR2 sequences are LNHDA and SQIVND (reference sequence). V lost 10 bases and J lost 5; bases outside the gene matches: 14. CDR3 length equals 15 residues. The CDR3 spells CATGLRDRALETQYF. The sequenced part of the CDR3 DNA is TGTGCCACCGGATTGCGGGACAGGGCTTTGGAGACC.

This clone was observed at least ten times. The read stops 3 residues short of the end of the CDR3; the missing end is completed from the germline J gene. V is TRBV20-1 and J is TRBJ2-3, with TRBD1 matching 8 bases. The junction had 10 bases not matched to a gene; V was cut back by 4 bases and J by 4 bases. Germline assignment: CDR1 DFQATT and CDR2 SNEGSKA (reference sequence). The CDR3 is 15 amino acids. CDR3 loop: CSATSPGQAPDTQYF. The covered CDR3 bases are TGCAGTGCTACCAGCCCGGGACAGGCCCCAGATACG.

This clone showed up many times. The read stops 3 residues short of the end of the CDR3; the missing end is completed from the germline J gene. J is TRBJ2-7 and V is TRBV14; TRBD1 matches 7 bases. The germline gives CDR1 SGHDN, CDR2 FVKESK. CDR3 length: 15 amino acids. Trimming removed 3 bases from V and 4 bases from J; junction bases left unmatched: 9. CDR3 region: CASSQSVRGIYEQYF. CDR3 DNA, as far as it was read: TGTGCCAGCAGCCAGAGTGTCAGGGGGATATACGAG. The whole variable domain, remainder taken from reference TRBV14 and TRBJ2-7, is EAGVTQFPSHSVIEKGQTVTLRCDPISGHDNLYWYRRVMGKEIKFLLHFVKESKQDESGMPNNRFLAERTGGTYSTLKVQPAELEDSGVYFCASSQSVRGIYEQYFGPGTRLTVT.

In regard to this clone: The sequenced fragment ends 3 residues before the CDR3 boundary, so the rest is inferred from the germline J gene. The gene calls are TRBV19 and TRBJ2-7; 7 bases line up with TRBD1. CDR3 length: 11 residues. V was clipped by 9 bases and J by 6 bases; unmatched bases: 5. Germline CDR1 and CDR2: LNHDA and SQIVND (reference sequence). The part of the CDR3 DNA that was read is TGTGCCAGCTCGGGACAGCTCGAG. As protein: CASSGQLE. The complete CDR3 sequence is CASSGQLEQYF.

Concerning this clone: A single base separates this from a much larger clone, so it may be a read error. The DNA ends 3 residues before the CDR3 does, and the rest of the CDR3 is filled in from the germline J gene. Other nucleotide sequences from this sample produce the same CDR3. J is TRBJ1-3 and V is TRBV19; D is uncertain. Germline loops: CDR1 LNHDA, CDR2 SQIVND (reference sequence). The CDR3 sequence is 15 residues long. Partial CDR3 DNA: TGTGCCAGTAGTATCTCCTTGTACGCGGGAAACACG. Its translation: CASSISLYAGNT. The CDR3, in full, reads CASSISLYAGNTIYF.

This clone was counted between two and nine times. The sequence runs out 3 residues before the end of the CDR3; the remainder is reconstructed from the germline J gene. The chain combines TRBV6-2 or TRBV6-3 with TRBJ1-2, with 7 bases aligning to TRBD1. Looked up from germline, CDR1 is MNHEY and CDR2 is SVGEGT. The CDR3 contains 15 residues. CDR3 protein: CASSSSRQGSGDYTF. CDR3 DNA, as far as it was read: TGTGCCAGCAGTTCATCCCGACAGGGTAGTGGCGAC.

The CDR3 DNA, read in part, is TGTGCCAGCAGCCCGTTCGAGGGCTCTGGAAACACC. Translating it yields CASSPFEGSGNT. The whole CDR3 reads CASSPFEGSGNTIYF. This chain connects TRBV7-8 to TRBJ1-3; no clear D gene. The CDR3 end is not reached by the read, which stops 3 residues before it; the germline J gene fills it in. The V end was cut by 5 bases, the J end by 0 bases, with 11 bases between. From germline, CDR1 is SGHVS and CDR2 FQNEAQ. This CDR3 is 15 amino acids long.

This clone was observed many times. CDR3 DNA (partial): TGTGCCAGCAGCTTCCCGTCCCCCTACGAG. Translation gives CASSFPSPYE. The full-length CDR3 reads as CASSFPSPYEQYF. The V call is TRBV7-9, the J call TRBJ2-7; D is unclear. With the read ending 3 residues before the CDR3 end, the germline J gene is used to fill in that end. The CDR3 runs 13 residues. Germline-derived CDR1 and CDR2 are SEHNR and FQNEAQ (reference sequence). Trimming took 3 bases from V and 2 from J, leaving 8 bases between them.

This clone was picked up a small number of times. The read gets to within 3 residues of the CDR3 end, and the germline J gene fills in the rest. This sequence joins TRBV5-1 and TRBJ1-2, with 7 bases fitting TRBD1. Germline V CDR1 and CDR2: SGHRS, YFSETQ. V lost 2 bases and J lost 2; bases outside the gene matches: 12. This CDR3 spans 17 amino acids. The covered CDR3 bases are TGCGCCAGCAGCTTCTACCCGAAGGGACAGCCCAACTATGGC. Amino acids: CASSFYPKGQPNYG. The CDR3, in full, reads CASSFYPKGQPNYGYTF.

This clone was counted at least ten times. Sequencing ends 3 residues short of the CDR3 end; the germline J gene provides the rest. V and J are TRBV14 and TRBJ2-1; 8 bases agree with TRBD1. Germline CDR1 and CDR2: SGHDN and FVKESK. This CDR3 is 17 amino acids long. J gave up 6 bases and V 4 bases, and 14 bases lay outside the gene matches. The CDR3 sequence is CASSLRKSAGGFNEQFF. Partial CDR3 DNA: TGTGCCAGCAGCCTCCGAAAATCGGCAGGGGGCTTCAATGAG.

Partial CDR3 DNA: TGTGCCAGCAGCCCGTATGGGGGGGTTGCAAAA. This translates into CASSPYGGVAK. The CDR3 reads in full as CASSPYGGVAKLFF. The rearrangement links TRBV11-2 to TRBJ1-4; a weak D match, TRBD1 (5 bases). The CDR3 end lies 3 residues beyond the end of the read and is filled in from the germline J gene. The germline V gene encodes CDR1 SGHAT and CDR2 FQNNGV. Trimming took 5 bases from V and 10 from J, leaving 17 bases between them. The CDR3 consists of 14 residues.

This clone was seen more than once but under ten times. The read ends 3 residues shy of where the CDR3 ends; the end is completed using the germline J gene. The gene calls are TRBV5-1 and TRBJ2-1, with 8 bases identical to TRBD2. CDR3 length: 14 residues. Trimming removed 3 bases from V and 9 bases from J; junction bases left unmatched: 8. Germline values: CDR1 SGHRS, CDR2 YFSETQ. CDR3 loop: CASSSPRGAGEQFF. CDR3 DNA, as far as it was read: TGCGCCAGCAGCTCCCCGCGGGGGGCGGGTGAG.